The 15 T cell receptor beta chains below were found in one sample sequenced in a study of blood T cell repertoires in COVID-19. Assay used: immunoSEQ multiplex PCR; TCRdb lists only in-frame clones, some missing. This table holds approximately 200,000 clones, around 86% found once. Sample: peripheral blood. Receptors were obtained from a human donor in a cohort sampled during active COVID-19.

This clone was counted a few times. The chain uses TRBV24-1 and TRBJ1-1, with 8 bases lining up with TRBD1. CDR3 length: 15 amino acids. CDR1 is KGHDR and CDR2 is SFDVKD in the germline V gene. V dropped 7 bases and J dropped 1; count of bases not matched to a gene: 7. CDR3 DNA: TGTGCCACCAGAGAGGGACAGGCGGGGAACACTGAAGCTTTCTTT. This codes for CATREGQAGNTEAFF.

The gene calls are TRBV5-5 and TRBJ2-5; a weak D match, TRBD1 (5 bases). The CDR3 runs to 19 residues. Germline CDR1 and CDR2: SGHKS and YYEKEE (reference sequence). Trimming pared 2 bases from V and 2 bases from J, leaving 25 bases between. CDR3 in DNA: TGTGCCAGCAGCTTCTTTGTTAGCTTTTCTGGGGCGAGGCAAGAGACCCAGTACTTC. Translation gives CASSFFVSFSGARQETQYF.

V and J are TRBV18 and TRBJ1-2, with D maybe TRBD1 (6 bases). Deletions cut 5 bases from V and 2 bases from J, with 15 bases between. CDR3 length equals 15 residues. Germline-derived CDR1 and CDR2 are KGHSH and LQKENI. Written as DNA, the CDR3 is TGTGCCAGCTCATTCCGGGACACCAACAACTATGGCTACACCTTC. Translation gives CASSFRDTNNYGYTF.

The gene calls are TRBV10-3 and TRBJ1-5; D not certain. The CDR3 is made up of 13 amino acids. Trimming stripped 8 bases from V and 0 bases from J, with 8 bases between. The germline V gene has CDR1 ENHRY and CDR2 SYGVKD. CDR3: CAIGGSSNQPQHF. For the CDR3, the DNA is TGTGCCATCGGTGGGAGTAGCAATCAGCCCCAGCATTTT.

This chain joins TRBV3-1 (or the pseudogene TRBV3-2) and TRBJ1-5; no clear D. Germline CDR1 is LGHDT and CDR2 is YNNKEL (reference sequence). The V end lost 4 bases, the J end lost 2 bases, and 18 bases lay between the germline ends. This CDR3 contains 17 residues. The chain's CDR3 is CASSRTGGLYGNQPQHF. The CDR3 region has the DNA TGTGCCAGCAGCCGTACCGGAGGTTTATACGGCAATCAGCCCCAGCATTTT.

The CDR3 DNA reads TGTGCCAGCAGCTGGACTAGCGGGGGCAATGAGCAGTTCTTC. Encoded protein: CASSWTSGGNEQFF. The V call is TRBV7-2, the J call TRBJ2-1; 13 bases match TRBD2. Germline-derived CDR1 and CDR2 are SGHTA and FQGNSA. V was pared by 4 bases and J by 6 bases, with 0 bases of the junction left unmatched. CDR3 length: 14 amino acids.

The CDR3 region is CASTQGIYEQYF. The CDR3 DNA is TGTGCCAGCACTCAGGGCATCTACGAGCAGTACTTC. The rearrangement joins TRBV25-1 to TRBJ2-7, with a possible D match to TRBD1 (5 bases). The CDR3 contains 12 residues. Deletions cut 7 bases from V and 3 bases from J, with 10 bases between. The V gene's germline CDR1 is MGHDK and CDR2 SYGVNS.

CDR3 DNA sequence: TGTGCCAGCAGTTACTCGAATAGCCTACCTAACTATGGCTACACCTTC. Its protein product is CASSYSNSLPNYGYTF. The V call is TRBV6-6, the J call TRBJ1-2, with unresolved D. CDR3 size: 16 residues. V shed 0 bases and J shed 0 bases, with 11 bases lying between them. Looked up from germline, CDR1 is MNHNY and CDR2 is SVGAGI (reference sequence).

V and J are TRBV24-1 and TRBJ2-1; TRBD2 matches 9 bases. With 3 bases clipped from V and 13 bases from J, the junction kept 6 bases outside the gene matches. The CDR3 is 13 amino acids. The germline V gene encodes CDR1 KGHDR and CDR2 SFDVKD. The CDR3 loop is CATSDPASGAQFF. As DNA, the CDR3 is TGTGCCACCAGTGATCCCGCTAGCGGGGCCCAGTTCTTC.

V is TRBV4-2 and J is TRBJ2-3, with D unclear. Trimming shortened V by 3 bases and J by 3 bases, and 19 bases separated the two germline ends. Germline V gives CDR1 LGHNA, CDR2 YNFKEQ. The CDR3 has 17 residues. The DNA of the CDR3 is TGTGCCAGCAGCCAGGGTCCCCCTACCGCAGGTACAGATACGCAGTATTTT. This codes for CASSQGPPTAGTDTQYF.

In nucleotides, the CDR3 is TGTGCCAGCAGCGGGACCGGGACAGGGGGCATCCATTTTGGCTACACCTTC. It encodes CASSGTGTGGIHFGYTF. The chain links TRBV9 to TRBJ1-2, with 12 bases identical to TRBD1. Germline V gives CDR1 SGDLS, CDR2 YYNGEE. V shed 3 bases, J shed 7 bases, and the junction held 13 bases outside the gene matches. The CDR3 contains 17 residues.

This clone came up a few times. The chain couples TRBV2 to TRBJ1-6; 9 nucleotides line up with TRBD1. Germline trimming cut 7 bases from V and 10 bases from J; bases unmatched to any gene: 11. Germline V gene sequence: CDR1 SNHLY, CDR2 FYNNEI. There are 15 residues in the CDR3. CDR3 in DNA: TGTGCCAGCACCTACCGGGACAGGGTAAACTCACCCCTCCACTTT. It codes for CASTYRDRVNSPLHF. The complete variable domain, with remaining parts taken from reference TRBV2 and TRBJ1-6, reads EPEVTQTPSHQVTQMGQEVILRCVPISNHLYFYWYRQILGQKVEFLVSFYNNEISEKSEIFDDQFSVERPDGSNFTLKIRSTKLEDSAMYFCASTYRDRVNSPLHFGNGTRLTVT.

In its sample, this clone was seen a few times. DNA for the CDR3: TGTGCCAGCTCACCCCGCCGCGAGCGCGTAGGCGAGCAGTACTTC. It specifies CASSPRRERVGEQYF. The chain joins TRBV18 to TRBJ2-7; D is ambiguous. Trimming shortened V by 3 bases and J by 6 bases, and 18 bases separated the two germline ends. The CDR3 length is 15 residues. The germline V gene has CDR1 KGHSH and CDR2 LQKENI.

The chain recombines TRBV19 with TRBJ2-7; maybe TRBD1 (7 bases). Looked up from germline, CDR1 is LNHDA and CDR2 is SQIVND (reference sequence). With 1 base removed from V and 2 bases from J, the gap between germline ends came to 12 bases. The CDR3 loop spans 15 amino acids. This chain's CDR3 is CASSIGGTETYEQYF. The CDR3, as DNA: TGTGCCAGTAGTATAGGCGGGACAGAGACCTACGAGCAGTACTTC.

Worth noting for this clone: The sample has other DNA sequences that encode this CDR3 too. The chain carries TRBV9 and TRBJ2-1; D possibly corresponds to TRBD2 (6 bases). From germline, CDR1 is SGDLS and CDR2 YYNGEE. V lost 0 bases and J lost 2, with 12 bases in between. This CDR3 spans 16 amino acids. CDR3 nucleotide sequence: TGTGCCAGCAGCGTAGATGGCGGGACCCCCTACAATGAGCAGTTCTTC. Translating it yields CASSVDGGTPYNEQFF.